This T cell receptor beta chain was found in a study of control samples from healthy donors and cancer patients. Only in-frame clones appear in the TCRdb table, and some are missing; sequencing was by immunoSEQ multiplex PCR. The sample has about 44,000 clones, around 87% seen once. The clonotype originates from a woman in her sixties with lung cancer. Sequencing used PBMCs.

The CDR3 region has the DNA TGTGCCTGGACTGACAGGGGGTTCTACGAGCAGTACTTC. It encodes CAWTDRGFYEQYF. The chain couples TRBV30 to TRBJ2-7; 9 bases align to TRBD1. The CDR3 is made up of 13 amino acids. Looked up from germline, CDR1 is GTSNPN and CDR2 is SVGIG (reference sequence). V lost 4 bases, J lost 3 bases, and 4 bases stayed unmatched.